Following are 25 T cell receptor beta chains from one sample sequenced in a study of sequential checkpoint blockade in melanoma (dated by TCRdb to the late 2010s). The sample's treatment or condition label, in plain terms: randomized to nivolumab then ipilimumab (arm A) or the reverse (arm B). The library came from the immunoSEQ multiplex PCR assay. Imported from immuneACCESS, the table was reduced by TCRdb to in-frame sequences with V and J called. These copies leave out some clones; in studies compared against another copy, an unresolved V gene accounts for under half, and the cause of the remainder is not known. This sample lists about 9,100 clones; 50% to 75% were detected once. Jointly, the top ten make up around 38% of the sample. The starting material was CD8+ T cells sorted from blood (inferred from file names), obtained from a patient given nivolumab and ipilimumab in sequence. The receptors were gathered from a human donor with melanoma.

This clone is classed as large (0.1 to 1%). At the DNA level, this CDR3 is encoded by other sequences in the same sample as well. The chain links TRBV7-9 to TRBJ1-5; perhaps TRBD1 as D (5 bases). This CDR3 is built from 13 residues. Germline V gene data show CDR1 as SEHNR and CDR2 as FQNEAQ (reference sequence). Trimming removed 5 bases from V and 4 bases from J, with 9 bases in between. Here the CDR3 reads CASSSGGNQPQHF. The CDR3 DNA reads TGTGCCAGCAGCAGCGGGGGGAATCAGCCCCAGCATTTT.

The chain is built from TRBV6-6 and TRBJ1-2; D ambiguous. CDR3 length: 13 residues. Germline loops: CDR1 MNHNY, CDR2 SVGAGI (reference sequence). V lost 3 bases and J 8 bases, leaving 13 bases between the germline ends. The CDR3 loop reads CASSYGLTGGYTF. The CDR3 DNA reads as TGTGCCAGCAGTTATGGACTGACCGGGGGCTACACCTTC.

This chain joins TRBV10-3 and TRBJ2-2; tentative D call: TRBD2 (5 bases). CDR3 length: 17 residues. Germline values: CDR1 ENHRY, CDR2 SYGVKD. Trimming took off 2 bases at V and 0 bases at J, with 13 bases between the two ends. The CDR3 reads CAISEPSSRANTGELFF. The CDR3 coding sequence is TGTGCCATCAGTGAGCCATCCTCGCGGGCGAACACCGGGGAGCTGTTTTTT.

The chain joins TRBV9 to TRBJ1-6, with TRBD1 as a possible D gene (6 bases). Germline CDR1 is SGDLS and CDR2 is YYNGEE. The CDR3 contains 17 residues. V was pared by 4 bases and J by 0 bases, with 14 bases between. The CDR3 bases are TGTGCCAGCAGCAAAGTGGGACATAGCTCCTATAATTCACCCCTCCACTTT. Protein: CASSKVGHSSYNSPLHF.

J is TRBJ2-3 and V is TRBV4-3, with a weak D call TRBD2 (7 bases). Trimming cost V 5 bases and J 2 bases, with 20 bases left between them. The CDR3 is 17 residues long. The germline V gene has CDR1 LGHNA and CDR2 YSLEER. The CDR3 DNA sequence: TGCGCCAGCAGCGAGAGATGGGGCGGGGGCCACACAGATACGCAGTATTTT. Translation: CASSERWGGGHTDTQYF.

This clone has a handful of counts. V is TRBV5-1 and J is TRBJ2-3; 10 bases align to TRBD1. This CDR3 is built from 16 residues. Losses at the gene ends were 3 bases for V and 5 bases for J; bases not matched to a gene: 9. Germline V lookup: CDR1 SGHRS, CDR2 YFSETQ. CDR3 nucleotides: TGCGCCAGCAGCTCCTCGACAGGGGGCGCGAGAGATACGCAGTATTTT. It codes for CASSSSTGGARDTQYF.

The chain uses TRBV7-2 and TRBJ2-2; D is perhaps TRBD2 (7 bases). CDR3 size: 15 residues. V was clipped by 3 bases and J by 5 bases, with 13 bases between them. Per germline, CDR1 SGHTA and CDR2 FQGNSA. CDR3 nucleotide sequence: TGTGCCAGCAGCTTTGCTAGGGGGGGGACCGGGGAGCTGTTTTTT. It translates to CASSFARGGTGELFF.

This clone is categorized as medium-sized (0.01 to 0.1%). J is TRBJ1-2 and V is TRBV7-9, with 10 bases fitting TRBD1. CDR1 SEHNR and CDR2 FQNEAQ come from the germline V gene (reference sequence). With V trimmed by 4 bases and J by 8 bases, 1 base remained unmatched. The CDR3 loop spans 12 amino acids. CDR3: CASSSGQGGYTF. In nucleotides, the CDR3 is TGTGCCAGCAGCTCGGGACAGGGGGGCTACACCTTC.

V usage is TRBV29-1 and J usage is TRBJ2-7; possibly TRBD1 for D (5 bases). Germline loops: CDR1 SQVTM, CDR2 ANQGSEA. The CDR3 is 10 amino acids. The V gene lost 8 bases and the J gene lost 5 bases, with 10 bases spanning the gap. As DNA, the CDR3 is TGCAGCTCAGGGCACCACGAGCAGTACTTC. Its translation: CSSGHHEQYF.

This clone showed up just a few times. The J gene is TRBJ1-2, the V gene TRBV28; D not certain. CDR1 and CDR2 (germline): MDHEN, SYDVKM. The CDR3 runs 15 residues. V lost 5 bases, J lost 5 bases, and 18 bases lay in between. CDR3 residues: CASSTIRRYLYGYTF. The CDR3 bases are TGTGCCAGCAGTACGATCCGCAGGTACCTATATGGCTACACCTTC.

The gene calls are TRBV19 and TRBJ2-2; maybe TRBD1 (6 bases). Germline CDR1 reads LNHDA; CDR2 reads SQIVND (reference sequence). V lost 7 bases and J lost 0, with 12 bases in between. This CDR3 has 15 amino acids. CDR3 sequence: CASTRGTTNTGELFF. In nucleotides, the CDR3 is TGTGCCAGTACCCGTGGGACAACGAACACCGGGGAGCTGTTTTTT. The full variable domain, completed using reference TRBV19 and TRBJ2-2, is DGGITQSPKYLFRKEGQNVTLSCEQNLNHDAMYWYRQDPGQGLRLIYYSQIVNDFQKGDIAEGYSVSREKKESFPLTVTSAQKNPTAFYLCASTRGTTNTGELFFGEGSRLTVL.

J is TRBJ2-2 and V is TRBV4-3; maybe TRBD2 (6 bases). The V end lost 1 base, the J end lost 7 bases, and 13 bases lay between the germline ends. Germline values: CDR1 LGHNA, CDR2 YSLEER. This CDR3 region has 15 residues. CDR3 sequence: CASSQVSRERGELFF. The CDR3 bases are TGCGCCAGCAGCCAAGTGAGTCGGGAGCGCGGGGAGCTGTTTTTT.

The chain joins TRBV10-3 to TRBJ2-7; 9 bases match TRBD1. Unmatched junction bases numbered 3, after V lost 5 bases and J lost 4 bases. Germline assignment: CDR1 ENHRY and CDR2 SYGVKD. CDR3 size: 13 residues. DNA of the CDR3: TGTGCCATCAGTACCGGGACAGGGTACGAGCAGTACTTC. Protein: CAISTGTGYEQYF.

Comments on this clone: Other DNA sequences of this sample code for an identical CDR3. The chain combines TRBV4-3 with TRBJ2-5, with TRBD1 identical over 11 bases. The CDR3 is 19 amino acids. The V and J ends lost 0 bases and 4 bases, in that order; junction bases with no gene match: 13. Germline CDR1 is LGHNA and CDR2 is YSLEER. The CDR3 bases are TGCGCCAGCAGCCAAGACCTGGCCGTAACGGACAGGGGGCTAGAGACCCAGTACTTC. Translation gives CASSQDLAVTDRGLETQYF.

This clone was detected a few times. The chain links TRBV10-3 to TRBJ2-2; 7 positions match TRBD2. The CDR3 extends over 15 amino acids. Germline V gene data show CDR1 as ENHRY and CDR2 as SYGVKD. V was clipped by 3 bases and J by 3 bases; unmatched bases: 4. CDR3 protein: CAISDLAAYTGELFF. The CDR3 DNA follows: TGTGCCATCAGTGATCTAGCGGCCTACACCGGGGAGCTGTTTTTT.

This clone was detected only a few times. The V and J genes are TRBV27 and TRBJ2-7; TRBD1 aligns across 9 bases. With V trimmed by 4 bases and J by 3 bases, 10 bases remained unmatched. The CDR3 consists of 16 residues. Germline V lookup: CDR1 MNHEY, CDR2 SMNVEV (reference sequence). In DNA form, the CDR3 reads TGTGCCAGCAGTTCGATGGACAGGGGCGACAACTACGAGCAGTACTTC. This sequence encodes CASSSMDRGDNYEQYF.

The chain couples TRBV7-8 to TRBJ2-7; 9 nucleotides match TRBD1. With 5 bases clipped from V and 2 bases from J, the junction kept 4 bases outside the gene matches. CDR3 size: 14 residues. The germline V gene encodes CDR1 SGHVS and CDR2 FQNEAQ. The CDR3 bases are TGTGCCAGCAGCCCGGGACAGGGACCCTACGAGCAGTACTTC. It yields the protein CASSPGQGPYEQYF.

This chain links TRBV4-1 with TRBJ2-7, with 7 bases lining up with TRBD1. V dropped 0 bases and J dropped 1; count of bases not matched to a gene: 3. Germline V gene sequence: CDR1 MGHRA, CDR2 YSYEKL. The CDR3 loop spans 15 amino acids. CDR3 sequence: CASSQDLTGSYEQYF. The CDR3 region has the DNA TGCGCCAGCAGCCAAGATTTGACAGGGTCCTACGAGCAGTACTTC.

The chain recombines TRBV18 with TRBJ2-5, with TRBD1 matching over 10 bases. The ends lost 4 bases at V and 5 bases at J; junction bases unmatched: 4. This CDR3 has 14 amino acids. Germline V gives CDR1 KGHSH, CDR2 LQKENI. The CDR3 sequence: CASSRPGQGETQYF. The CDR3 DNA follows: TGTGCCAGCTCACGTCCGGGACAGGGGGAGACCCAGTACTTC. The full variable domain, in which reference TRBV18 and TRBJ2-5 provide the parts outside the CDR3, is NAGVMQNPRHLVRRRGQEARLRCSPMKGHSHVYWYRQLPEEGLKFMVYLQKENIIDESGMPKERFSAEFPKEGPSILRIQQVVRGDSAAYFCASSRPGQGETQYFGPGTRLLVL.

The chain employs TRBV5-6 and TRBJ1-1, with 7 bases that match TRBD1. The CDR3 has 14 residues. The V segment lost 4 bases and the J segment 5 bases; nucleotides outside the gene matches: 8. Germline CDR1 and CDR2: SGHDT and YYEEEE. Here the CDR3 DNA reads TGTGCCAGCAGCCCGGGGGACAGCGATACTGAAGCTTTCTTT. Protein product: CASSPGDSDTEAFF.

In its sample, this clone was seen a few times. V and J are TRBV28 and TRBJ2-7; D is perhaps TRBD2 (5 bases). This CDR3 has 15 amino acids. Germline V gene lookup returns CDR1 MDHEN and CDR2 SYDVKM. V was pared by 4 bases and J by 0 bases, with 13 bases between. The CDR3 sequence is CASSSPAGRSYEQYF. The CDR3 DNA follows: TGTGCCAGCAGTTCCCCCGCGGGCCGCTCCTACGAGCAGTACTTC.

Regarding this clone: This likely came from a read error, as a far larger clone is one base away. The chain uses TRBV4-1 and TRBJ2-7; 8 bases line up with TRBD1. The CDR3 extends over 14 amino acids. The V gene's germline CDR1 is MGHRA and CDR2 YSYEKL. V lost 1 base to trimming and J lost 2 bases; unmatched junction nucleotides: 1. For the CDR3, the DNA is TGCGCCAGCAGCCAAGGGACAGGGACCTACGAGCAGTACTTC. Translating it yields CASSQGTGTYEQYF.

The rearrangement links TRBV6-5 to TRBJ2-7; the match to TRBD1 covers 7 bases. The germline gives CDR1 MNHEY, CDR2 SVGAGI. The V gene end was trimmed by 4 bases and the J gene end by 7 bases; junction bases not matched to a gene: 4. The CDR3 covers 12 residues. The CDR3 DNA reads as TGTGCCAGCAGTTCACAGGGGAGTGAGCAGTACTTC. It yields the protein CASSSQGSEQYF.

The chain uses TRBV4-2 and TRBJ1-1; D gene unclear. This CDR3 contains 12 residues. V was pared by 0 bases and J by 6 bases, with 5 bases between. Germline V lookup: CDR1 LGHNA, CDR2 YNFKEQ. CDR3 in amino acids: CASSQEGPEAFF. The DNA of the CDR3 is TGTGCCAGCAGCCAAGAGGGCCCTGAAGCTTTCTTT.

V is TRBV19 and J is TRBJ1-4; D possibly corresponds to TRBD1 (6 bases). V lost 5 bases and J 3 bases, leaving 13 bases between the germline ends. Germline CDR1 reads LNHDA; CDR2 reads SQIVND (reference sequence). This CDR3 is built from 15 residues. This CDR3 is CASSLWTAPNEKLFF. DNA of the CDR3: TGTGCCAGTAGTCTATGGACAGCGCCTAATGAAAAACTGTTTTTT.